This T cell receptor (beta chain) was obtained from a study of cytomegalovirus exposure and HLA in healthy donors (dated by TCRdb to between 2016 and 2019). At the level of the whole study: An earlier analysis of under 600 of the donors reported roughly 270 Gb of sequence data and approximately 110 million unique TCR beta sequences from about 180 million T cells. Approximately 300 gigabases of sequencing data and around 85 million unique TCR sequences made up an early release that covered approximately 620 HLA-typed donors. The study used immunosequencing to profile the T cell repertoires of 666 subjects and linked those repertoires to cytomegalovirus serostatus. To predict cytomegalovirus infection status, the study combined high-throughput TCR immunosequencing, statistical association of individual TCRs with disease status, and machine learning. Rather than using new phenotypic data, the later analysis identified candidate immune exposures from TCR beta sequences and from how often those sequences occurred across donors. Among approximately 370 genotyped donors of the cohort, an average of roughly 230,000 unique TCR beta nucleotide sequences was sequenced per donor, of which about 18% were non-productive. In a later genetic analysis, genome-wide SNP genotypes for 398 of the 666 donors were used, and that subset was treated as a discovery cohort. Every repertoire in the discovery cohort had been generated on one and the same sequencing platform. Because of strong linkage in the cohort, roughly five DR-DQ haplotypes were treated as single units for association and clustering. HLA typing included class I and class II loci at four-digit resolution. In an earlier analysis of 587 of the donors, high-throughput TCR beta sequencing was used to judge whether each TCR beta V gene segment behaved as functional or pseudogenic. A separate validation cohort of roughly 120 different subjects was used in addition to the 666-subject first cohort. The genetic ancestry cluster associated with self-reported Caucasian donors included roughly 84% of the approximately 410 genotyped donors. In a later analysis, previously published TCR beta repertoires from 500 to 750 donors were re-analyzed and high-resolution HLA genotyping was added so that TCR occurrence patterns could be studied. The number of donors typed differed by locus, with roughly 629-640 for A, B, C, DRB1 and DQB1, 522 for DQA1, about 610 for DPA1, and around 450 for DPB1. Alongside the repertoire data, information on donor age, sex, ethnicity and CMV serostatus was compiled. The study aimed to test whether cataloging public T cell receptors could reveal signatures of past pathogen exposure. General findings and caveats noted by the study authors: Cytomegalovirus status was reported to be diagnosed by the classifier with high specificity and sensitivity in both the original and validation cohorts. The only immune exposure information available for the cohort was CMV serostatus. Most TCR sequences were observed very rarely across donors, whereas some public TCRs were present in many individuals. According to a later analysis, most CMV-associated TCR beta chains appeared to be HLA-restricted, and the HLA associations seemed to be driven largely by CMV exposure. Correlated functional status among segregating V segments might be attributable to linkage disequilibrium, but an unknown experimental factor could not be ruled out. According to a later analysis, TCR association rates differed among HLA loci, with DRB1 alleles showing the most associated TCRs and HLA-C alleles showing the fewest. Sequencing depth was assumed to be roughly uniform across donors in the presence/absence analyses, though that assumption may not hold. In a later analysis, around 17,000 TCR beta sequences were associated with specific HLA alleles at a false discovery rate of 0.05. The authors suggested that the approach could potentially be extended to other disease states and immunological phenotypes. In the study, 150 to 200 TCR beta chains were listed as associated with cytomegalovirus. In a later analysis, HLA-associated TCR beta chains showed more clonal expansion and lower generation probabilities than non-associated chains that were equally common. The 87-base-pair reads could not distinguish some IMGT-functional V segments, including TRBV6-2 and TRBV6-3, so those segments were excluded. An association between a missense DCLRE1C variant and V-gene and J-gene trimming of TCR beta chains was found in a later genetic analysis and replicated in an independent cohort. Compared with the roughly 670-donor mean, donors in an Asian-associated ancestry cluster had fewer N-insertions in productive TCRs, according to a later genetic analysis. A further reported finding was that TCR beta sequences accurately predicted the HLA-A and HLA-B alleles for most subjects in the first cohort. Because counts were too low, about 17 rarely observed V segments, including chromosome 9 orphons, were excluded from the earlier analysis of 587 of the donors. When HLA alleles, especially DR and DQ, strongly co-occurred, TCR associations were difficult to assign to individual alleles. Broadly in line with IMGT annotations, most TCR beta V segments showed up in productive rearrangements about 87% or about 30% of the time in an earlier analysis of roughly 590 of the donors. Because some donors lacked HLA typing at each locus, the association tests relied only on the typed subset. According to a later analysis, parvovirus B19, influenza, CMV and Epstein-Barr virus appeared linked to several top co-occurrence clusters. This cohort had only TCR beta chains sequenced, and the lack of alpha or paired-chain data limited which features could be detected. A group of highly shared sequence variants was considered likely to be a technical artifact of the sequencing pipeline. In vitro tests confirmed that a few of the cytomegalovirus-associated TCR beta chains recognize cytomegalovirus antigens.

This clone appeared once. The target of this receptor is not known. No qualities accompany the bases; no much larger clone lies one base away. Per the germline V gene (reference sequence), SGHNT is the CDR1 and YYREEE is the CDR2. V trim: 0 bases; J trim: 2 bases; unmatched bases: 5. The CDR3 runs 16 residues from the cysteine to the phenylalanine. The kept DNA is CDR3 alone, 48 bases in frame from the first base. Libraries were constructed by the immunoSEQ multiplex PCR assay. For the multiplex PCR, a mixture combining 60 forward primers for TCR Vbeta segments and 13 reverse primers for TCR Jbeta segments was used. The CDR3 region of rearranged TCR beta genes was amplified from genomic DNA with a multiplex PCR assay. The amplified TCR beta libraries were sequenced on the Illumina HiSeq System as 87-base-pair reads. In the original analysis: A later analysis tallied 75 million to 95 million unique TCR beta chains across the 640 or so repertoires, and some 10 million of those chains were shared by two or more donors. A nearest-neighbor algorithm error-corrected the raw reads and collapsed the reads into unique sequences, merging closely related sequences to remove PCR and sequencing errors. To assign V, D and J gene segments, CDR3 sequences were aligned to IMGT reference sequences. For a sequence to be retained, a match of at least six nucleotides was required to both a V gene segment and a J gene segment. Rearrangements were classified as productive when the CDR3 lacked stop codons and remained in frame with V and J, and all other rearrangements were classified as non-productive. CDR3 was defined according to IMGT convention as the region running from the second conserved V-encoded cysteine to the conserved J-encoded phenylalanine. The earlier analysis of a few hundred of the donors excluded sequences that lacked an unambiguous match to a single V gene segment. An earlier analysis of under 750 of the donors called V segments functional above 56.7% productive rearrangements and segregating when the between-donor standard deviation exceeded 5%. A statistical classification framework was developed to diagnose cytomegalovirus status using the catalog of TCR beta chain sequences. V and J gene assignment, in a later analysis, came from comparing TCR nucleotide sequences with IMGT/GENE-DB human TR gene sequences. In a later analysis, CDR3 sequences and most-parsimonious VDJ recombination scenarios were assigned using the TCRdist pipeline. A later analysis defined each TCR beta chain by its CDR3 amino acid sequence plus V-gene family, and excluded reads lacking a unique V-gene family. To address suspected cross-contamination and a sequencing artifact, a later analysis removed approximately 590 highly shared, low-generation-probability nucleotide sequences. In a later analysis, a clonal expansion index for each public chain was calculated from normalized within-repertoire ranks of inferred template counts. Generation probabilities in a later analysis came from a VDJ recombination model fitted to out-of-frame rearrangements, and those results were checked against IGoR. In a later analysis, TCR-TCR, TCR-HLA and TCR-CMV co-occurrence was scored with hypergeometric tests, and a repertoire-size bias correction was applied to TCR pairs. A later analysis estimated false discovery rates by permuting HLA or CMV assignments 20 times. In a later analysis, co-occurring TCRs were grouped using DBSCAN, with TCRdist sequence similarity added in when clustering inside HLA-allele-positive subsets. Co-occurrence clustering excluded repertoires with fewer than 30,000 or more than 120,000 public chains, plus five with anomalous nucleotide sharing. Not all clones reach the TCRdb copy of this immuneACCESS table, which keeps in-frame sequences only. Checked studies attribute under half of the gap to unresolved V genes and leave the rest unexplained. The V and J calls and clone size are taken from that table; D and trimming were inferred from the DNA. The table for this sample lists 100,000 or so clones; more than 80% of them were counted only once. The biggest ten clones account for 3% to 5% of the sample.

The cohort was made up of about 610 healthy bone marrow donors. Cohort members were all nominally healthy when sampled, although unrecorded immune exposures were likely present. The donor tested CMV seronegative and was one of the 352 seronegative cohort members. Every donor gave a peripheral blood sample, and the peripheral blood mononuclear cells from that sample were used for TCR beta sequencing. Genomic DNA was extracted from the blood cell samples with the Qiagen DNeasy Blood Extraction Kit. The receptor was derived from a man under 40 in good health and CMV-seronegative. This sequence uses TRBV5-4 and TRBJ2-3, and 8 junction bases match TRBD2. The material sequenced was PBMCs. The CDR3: CASSLAGGGVTDTQYF. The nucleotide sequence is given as TGTGCCAGCAGCTTGGCGGGAGGGGGTGTCACAGATACGCAGTATTTT. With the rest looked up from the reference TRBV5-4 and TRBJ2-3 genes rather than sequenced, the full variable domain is ETGVTQSPTHLIKTRGQQVTLRCSSQSGHNTVSWYQQALGQGPQFIFQYYREEENGRGNFPPRFSGLQFPNYSSELNVNALELDDSALYLCASSLAGGGVTDTQYFGPGTRLTVL.